The 4 T cell receptor beta chains given below trace back to one sample, sequenced in a study of T-cell memory formation after mild COVID-19 (dated by TCRdb to 2020 to 2022). Libraries came from 5' RACE. Sequencing instrument: Illumina NovaSeq 6000. Using fastp trimming at Q25 and MiXCR clonotype assembly, TCRdb reanalyzed the public sequencing data and kept in-frame beta chains. CDR3 protein duplicates are merged, each entry listing the most common genes and DNA. For this sample there are a few hundred thousand distinct CDR3 sequences; more than 25% appear just once. The ten largest make up about an eighth of the sample. Source material: PBMCs or a T cell subset sorted from them (not recorded which). The receptors stem from an adult woman who had mild COVID-19 (a few samples of this study predate the infection). The sample titles of this study are shuffled in the database, so cell type and time point are left out; the donor was told from shared clones.

V and J are TRBV30 and TRBJ1-4; D not certain. With 2 bases removed from V and 8 bases from J, the gap between germline ends came to 9 bases. The CDR3 runs to 12 residues. Germline V gene sequence: CDR1 GTSNPN, CDR2 SVGIG (reference sequence). CDR3 DNA: TGTGCCTGGAGTATGCTGAGGGAAAAACTGTTTTTT. The encoded protein is CAWSMLREKLFF.

This chain joins TRBV6-5 and TRBJ2-2; 10 bases map to TRBD2. This CDR3 comprises 17 residues. J gave up 1 base and V 0 bases, and 2 bases lay outside the gene matches. The germline V gene has CDR1 MNHEY and CDR2 SVGAGI. CDR3 amino acids: CASSYSWTSGNTGELFF. The DNA for the CDR3 is TGTGCCAGCAGTTACTCATGGACTAGCGGGAACACCGGGGAGCTGTTTTTT.

A few counts support this clonotype. The V call is TRBV6-6, the J call TRBJ2-1, with a tentative D call TRBD1 (5 bases). The germline V gene has CDR1 MNHNY and CDR2 SVGAGI (reference sequence). The CDR3 runs to 16 residues. V was shortened by 2 bases and J by 7 bases, with 18 bases between the two germline ends. CDR3: CASSYPTRQGDNEQFF. The CDR3, as DNA: TGTGCCAGCAGTTACCCCACCCGTCAGGGCGATAATGAGCAGTTCTTC.

The chain joins TRBV19 to TRBJ1-2, with D uncertain. Germline-derived CDR1 and CDR2 are LNHDA and SQIVND (reference sequence). With 1 base removed from V and 4 bases from J, the gap between germline ends came to 10 bases. This CDR3 is built from 14 residues. This CDR3 reads CASSIVSTFYGYTF. In DNA form, the CDR3 reads TGTGCCAGTAGTATAGTCAGTACATTCTATGGCTACACCTTC.